This TCR beta chain was observed in a study of T cell changes during pregnancy in multiple sclerosis. The V end was cut by 5 bases, the J end by 1 base, with 8 bases between. Germline CDR1 and CDR2: SNHLY and FYNNEI. The CDR3 is 13 residues long. Produced via immunoSEQ multiplex PCR; TCRdb's table is partial and in-frame only. Counted here are about 36,000 clones, 92% occurring once; the ten biggest clones make up about 0.45%. This clonotype was sampled from a female donor in good health, enrolled as a control in a pregnancy study. V and J are TRBV2 and TRBJ2-5, with a weak D call TRBD2 (6 bases). The specimen was CD4+ T cells from peripheral blood mononuclear cells, collected in the third trimester of pregnancy. CDR3 amino acids: CASSWRGQETQYF. The CDR3 region has the DNA TGTGCCAGCAGTTGGAGGGGCCAAGAGACCCAGTACTTC.